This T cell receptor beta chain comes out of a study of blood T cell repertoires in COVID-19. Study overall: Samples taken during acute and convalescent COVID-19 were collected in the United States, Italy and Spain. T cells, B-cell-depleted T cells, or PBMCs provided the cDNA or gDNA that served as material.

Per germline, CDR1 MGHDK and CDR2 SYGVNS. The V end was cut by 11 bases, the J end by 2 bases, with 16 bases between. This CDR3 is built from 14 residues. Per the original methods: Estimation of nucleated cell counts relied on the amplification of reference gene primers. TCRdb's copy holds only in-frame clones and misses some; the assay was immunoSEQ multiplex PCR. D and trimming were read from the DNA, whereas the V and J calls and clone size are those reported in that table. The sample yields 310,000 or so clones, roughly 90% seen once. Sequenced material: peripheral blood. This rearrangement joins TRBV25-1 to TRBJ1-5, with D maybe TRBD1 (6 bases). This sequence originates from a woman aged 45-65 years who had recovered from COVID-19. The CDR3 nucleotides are TGTGCCCTCCATTACAGGGTGGGCAATCAGCCCCAGCATTTT. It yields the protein CALHYRVGNQPQHF.